The next 32 T cell receptor beta chains were all read from a single sample in a study of cytomegalovirus exposure and HLA in healthy donors. Primers: 60 Vbeta forward and 13 Jbeta reverse. Generated by immunoSEQ multiplex PCR, the TCRdb table keeps only in-frame clones and is missing some. This sample has 85,000 to 95,000 clones, with around 8% found just once. The sample was PBMCs. These TCRs come from a man aged 50-59 years in good health and CMV-seronegative.

The chain uses TRBV6-6 and TRBJ1-1; D might be TRBD1 (6 bases). Germline V lookup: CDR1 MNHNY, CDR2 SVGAGI (reference sequence). CDR3 length equals 14 residues. Trimming took off 6 bases at V and 4 bases at J, with 15 bases between the two ends. The CDR3 sequence is CASRDTGLGTEAFF. The CDR3 nucleotides read TGTGCCAGCAGAGATACAGGGTTGGGCACTGAAGCTTTCTTT.

In regard to this clone: Likely a read error: the CDR3 ends without its conserved phenylalanine or tryptophan. The chain is built from TRBV5-8 and TRBJ1-4; unclear D gene. Trimming stripped 4 bases from V and 7 bases from J, with 11 bases between. There are 13 residues in the CDR3. Per the germline V gene, CDR1 is SGHTS and CDR2 is YDEGEE. CDR3 DNA sequence: TGTGCCAGCAGCCCGAGGGTGGGTGAAAAACTGTTTCTT. It translates to CASSPRVGEKLFL.

This chain links TRBV15 with TRBJ1-4; D is undetermined. Trimming took 3 bases from V and 6 from J, leaving 14 bases between them. The CDR3 totals 15 residues. CDR1 is LNHNV, CDR2 YYDKDF, per germline (reference sequence). CDR3 amino acids: CATSSGNPPHEKLFF. DNA for the CDR3: TGTGCCACCAGCAGCGGGAACCCCCCACATGAAAAACTGTTTTTT.

The chain combines TRBV10-3 with TRBJ2-1, with D possibly being TRBD2 (5 bases). Trimming removed 3 bases at V and 6 bases at J, with 15 bases between. The CDR3 runs 15 residues. CDR1 and CDR2 (germline): ENHRY, SYGVKD. In DNA, the CDR3 is TGTGCCATCAGTGACGAGGGAAAGGGTCTCAATGAGCAGTTCTTC. The encoded protein is CAISDEGKGLNEQFF.

This clone was seen a few times. The chain links TRBV28 to TRBJ2-1, with TRBD1 as a possible D gene (5 bases). Germline assignment: CDR1 MDHEN and CDR2 SYDVKM. The V end lost 3 bases, the J end lost 3 bases, and 12 bases lay between the germline ends. The CDR3 consists of 15 residues. The CDR3 coding sequence is TGTGCCAGCAGTTTCTACGAAGGGGACTACAATGAGCAGTTCTTC. Residues: CASSFYEGDYNEQFF.

This clone was picked up a small number of times. The gene calls are TRBV5-6 and TRBJ2-3; 9 bases line up with TRBD2. CDR1 and CDR2 from the germline V gene are SGHDT and YYEEEE. The CDR3 contains 16 residues. Trimming removed 4 bases from V and 2 bases from J; junction bases left unmatched: 8. The CDR3 coding sequence is TGTGCCAGCAGCGAAAAGGGACTAGCCAACACAGATACGCAGTATTTT. It yields the protein CASSEKGLANTDTQYF.

Only a few counts were recorded for this clone. V usage is TRBV5-6 and J usage is TRBJ1-1; D remains ambiguous. CDR1 SGHDT and CDR2 YYEEEE come from the germline V gene. V dropped 2 bases and J dropped 1 base, with 6 bases sitting between them. There are 13 residues in the CDR3. CDR3 in DNA: TGTGCCAGCAGCTTCGGGGAGAACACTGAAGCTTTCTTT. This translates into CASSFGENTEAFF.

This clone was seen more than once but under ten times. The chain links TRBV2 to TRBJ2-2, with 7 bases matching TRBD1. CDR3 length: 14 amino acids. The junction had 4 bases not matched to a gene; V was cut back by 6 bases and J by 3 bases. Germline V gene data show CDR1 as SNHLY and CDR2 as FYNNEI. This CDR3 reads CASRVDRDTGELFF. The CDR3 coding sequence is TGTGCCAGCAGAGTAGACAGGGACACCGGGGAGCTGTTTTTT.

This clone was seen more than once but under ten times. This chain uses TRBV5-3 with TRBJ1-1; maybe TRBD1 (5 bases). TRBV5-3 is placed among ORFs of uncertain function. The CDR3 covers 15 residues. The ends were cut back, 1 base at V and 0 bases at J, with 10 bases in the middle. The CDR3 coding sequence is TGTGCCAGAAGCTTGCAGGGAGGCATGAACACTGAAGCTTTCTTT. It translates to CARSLQGGMNTEAFF.

The chain uses TRBV2 and TRBJ2-7; 7 nucleotides line up with TRBD1. Looked up from germline, CDR1 is SNHLY and CDR2 is FYNNEI. J was trimmed by 2 bases and V by 6 bases; bases with no gene match: 16. CDR3 length: 17 amino acids. The CDR3 here is CASRGSAVGTATYEQYF. In nucleotides, the CDR3 is TGTGCCAGCAGGGGTTCAGCGGTCGGGACAGCAACCTACGAGCAGTACTTC.

The chain carries TRBV2 and TRBJ2-3, with 7 nucleotides matching TRBD2. Germline trimming cut 4 bases from V and 5 bases from J; bases unmatched to any gene: 3. In germline, CDR1 is SNHLY, CDR2 FYNNEI. This CDR3 has 13 amino acids. DNA for the CDR3: TGTGCCAGCAGTGGGGAGGGCCAAGATACGCAGTATTTT. Its protein is CASSGEGQDTQYF.

In this sample, this clone turned up a few times. V and J are TRBV5-1 and TRBJ2-1, with 10 bases that match TRBD2. V lost 0 bases to trimming and J lost 3 bases; unmatched junction nucleotides: 3. The CDR3 length is 16 residues. CDR1 and CDR2 from the germline V gene are SGHRS and YFSETQ. As DNA, the CDR3 is TGCGCCAGCAGCTTGGAGGCTAGCGGGGGCTACAATGAGCAGTTCTTC. This encodes CASSLEASGGYNEQFF.

The chain uses TRBV5-1 and TRBJ2-5; TRBD1 matches 10 bases. Germline V CDR1 and CDR2: SGHRS, YFSETQ. The CDR3 loop spans 14 amino acids. V lost 3 bases, J lost 5 bases, and 4 bases stayed unmatched. CDR3 amino acids: CASSSGTGVETQYF. CDR3 nucleotide sequence: TGCGCCAGCAGCTCCGGGACAGGGGTCGAGACCCAGTACTTC.

V and J are TRBV28 and TRBJ2-2; TRBD2 agrees at 7 bases. The CDR3 length is 13 residues. The germline gives CDR1 MDHEN, CDR2 SYDVKM. J gave up 4 bases and V 10 bases, and 6 bases lay outside the gene matches. The CDR3, as DNA: TGTGCCACCGGGGGGATGGGCACCGGGGAGCTGTTTTTT. This sequence encodes CATGGMGTGELFF.

This clone was seen only a few times. This chain links TRBV23-1 with TRBJ2-3, with a weak D call TRBD1 (5 bases). TRBV23-1 qualifies as an ORF whose function is uncertain. The CDR3 has 17 amino acids. V was clipped by 3 bases and J by 2 bases, with 18 bases between them. CDR3 nucleotides: TGCGCCAGCAGTCACCTTGACAGCCGGTTCAACACAGATACGCAGTATTTT. This codes for CASSHLDSRFNTDTQYF.

V is TRBV19 and J is TRBJ1-4, with 7 bases lining up with TRBD1. Germline V lookup: CDR1 LNHDA, CDR2 SQIVND (reference sequence). CDR3 length: 15 amino acids. V was clipped by 6 bases and J by 4 bases; unmatched bases: 8. This chain's CDR3 is CASRTTGSNNEKLFF. CDR3 DNA: TGTGCCAGTAGAACGACAGGGTCAAATAATGAAAAACTGTTTTTT.

The chain carries TRBV14 and TRBJ2-2; 9 nucleotides match TRBD1. Germline V gives CDR1 SGHDN, CDR2 FVKESK. This CDR3 region has 16 residues. J was trimmed by 6 bases and V by 2 bases; bases with no gene match: 7. The CDR3 DNA is TGTGCCAGCAGCCAACGCGGGACAGGGAAGGCCGGGGAGCTGTTTTTT. This sequence encodes CASSQRGTGKAGELFF.

The V call is TRBV6-5, the J call TRBJ2-7; 11 bases align to TRBD2. The V gene's germline CDR1 is MNHEY and CDR2 SVGAGI. The CDR3 contains 14 residues. The ends lost 6 bases at V and 0 bases at J; junction bases unmatched: 1. The CDR3 DNA reads as TGTGCCAGCAGACTAGCGGGGGCCTCCTACGAGCAGTACTTC. Translating it yields CASRLAGASYEQYF.

This sequence joins TRBV19 and TRBJ1-1, with unresolved D. The CDR3 has 13 residues. The V gene lost 3 bases and the J gene lost 3 bases, with 8 bases spanning the gap. CDR1 is LNHDA, CDR2 SQIVND, per germline (reference sequence). Here the CDR3 reads CASSILRDTEAFF. CDR3 coding DNA: TGTGCCAGTAGTATTCTGAGGGACACTGAAGCTTTCTTT. Looking up the rest from reference TRBV19 and TRBJ1-1 gives the full variable domain: DGGITQSPKYLFRKEGQNVTLSCEQNLNHDAMYWYRQDPGQGLRLIYYSQIVNDFQKGDIAEGYSVSREKKESFPLTVTSAQKNPTAFYLCASSILRDTEAFFGQGTRLTVV.

The chain uses TRBV19 and TRBJ2-1; maybe TRBD1 (7 bases). Trimming pared 9 bases from V and 2 bases from J, leaving 11 bases between. Germline CDR1 is LNHDA and CDR2 is SQIVND (reference sequence). The CDR3 is 13 residues long. In DNA form, the CDR3 reads TGTGCCAGCTCCAGGGGGGCCTACAATGAGCAGTTCTTC. Amino acids: CASSRGAYNEQFF.

The V and J genes are TRBV18 and TRBJ1-1; D is uncertain. With 4 bases removed from V and 1 base from J, the gap between germline ends came to 13 bases. The CDR3 has 15 amino acids. The V gene's germline CDR1 is KGHSH and CDR2 LQKENI. CDR3 in amino acids: CASSQAASGNTEAFF. The CDR3 bases are TGTGCCAGCTCACAAGCAGCGAGCGGGAACACTGAAGCTTTCTTT.

This clone turned up a few times. The genes are TRBV5-1 and TRBJ1-4; 8 positions agree with TRBD1. V lost 4 bases and J lost 10; bases outside the gene matches: 6. This CDR3 is 13 amino acids long. Germline V CDR1 and CDR2: SGHRS, YFSETQ. The CDR3 DNA reads as TGCGCCAGCAGCCCTGAAACAGGGGGAAAACTGTTTTTT. It is translated as CASSPETGGKLFF. The variable domain in full, with the rest retrieved from reference TRBV5-1 and TRBJ1-4, is KAGVTQTPRYLIKTRGQQVTLSCSPISGHRSVSWYQQTPGQGLQFLFEYFSETQRNKGNFPGRFSGRQFSNSRSEMNVSTLELGDSALYLCASSPETGGKLFFGSGTQLSVL.

V usage is TRBV11-2 and J usage is TRBJ2-5; D is possibly TRBD1 (6 bases). This CDR3 comprises 13 residues. The germline V gene encodes CDR1 SGHAT and CDR2 FQNNGV. V was pared by 2 bases and J by 3 bases, with 7 bases between. The CDR3 sequence: CASSLHREETQYF. The CDR3, as DNA: TGTGCCAGCAGCTTACACAGGGAAGAGACCCAGTACTTC.

This clone turned up a few times. This chain uses TRBV28 with TRBJ2-4; TRBD1 is a possible D gene (6 bases). The V gene's germline CDR1 is MDHEN and CDR2 SYDVKM. Trimming stripped 5 bases from V and 1 base from J, with 12 bases between. The CDR3 runs to 15 residues. The CDR3 loop is CASSPQGGAKNIQYF. CDR3 nucleotide sequence: TGTGCCAGCAGTCCACAGGGTGGCGCCAAAAACATTCAGTACTTC.

The chain employs TRBV7-6 and TRBJ2-7, with D unclear. Germline CDR1 reads SGHVS; CDR2 reads FNYEAQ. There are 14 residues in the CDR3. The V end was cut by 0 bases, the J end by 1 base, with 7 bases between. The CDR3 protein is CASSLAESSYEQYF. The CDR3 nucleotides read TGTGCCAGCAGCTTAGCCGAGAGTTCCTACGAGCAGTACTTC.

This clone was counted only a few times. The rearrangement links TRBV23-1 to TRBJ2-7, with 7 bases identical to TRBD2. Being an ORF, TRBV23-1 has a function that is uncertain. This CDR3 contains 16 residues. The trim removed 6 bases at V and 0 bases at J, leaving 11 bases unmatched. The CDR3 protein is CASSPREASSSYEQYF. The DNA for the CDR3 is TGCGCCAGCAGCCCCCGGGAGGCGTCGAGCTCCTACGAGCAGTACTTC.

This clone was seen a handful of times. The chain links TRBV23-1 to TRBJ1-4; D may be TRBD1 (6 bases). TRBV23-1 is assigned to the ORF class and has an uncertain function. The CDR3 runs to 14 residues. Trimming stripped 6 bases from V and 5 bases from J, with 13 bases between. CDR3 sequence: CASRKRGANEKLFF. In DNA, the CDR3 is TGCGCCAGCAGAAAGCGGGGGGCAAATGAAAAACTGTTTTTT.

This chain uses TRBV6-1 with TRBJ2-7; 8 positions agree with TRBD1. V was pared by 6 bases and J by 3 bases, with 7 bases of the junction left unmatched. The CDR3 covers 14 residues. Germline CDR1 and CDR2: MNHNS and SASEGT. The CDR3 DNA reads as TGTGCCAGCAGGGTGGACAGGGTACACTACGAGCAGTACTTC. Encoded protein: CASRVDRVHYEQYF.

The rearrangement joins TRBV5-6 to TRBJ1-5; TRBD1 matches 9 bases. The junction had 13 bases not matched to a gene; V was cut back by 4 bases and J by 11 bases. Germline V gene sequence: CDR1 SGHDT, CDR2 YYEEEE. The CDR3 consists of 15 residues. CDR3 loop: CASSLGTGSKSAQHF. The DNA of the CDR3 is TGTGCCAGCAGCCTTGGGACAGGGAGCAAATCAGCCCAGCATTTT.

The rearrangement joins TRBV4-2 to TRBJ2-1; TRBD1 matches at 8 bases. Trimming at V came to 4 bases and at J to 5 bases, leaving 13 bases not matched to a gene. The CDR3 extends over 17 amino acids. The germline V gene has CDR1 LGHNA and CDR2 YNFKEQ. The CDR3 is CASSRLRGQGRNNEQFF. The CDR3 DNA sequence: TGTGCCAGCAGCCGTCTAAGAGGACAGGGAAGGAACAATGAGCAGTTCTTC.

The V and J genes are TRBV7-3 and TRBJ2-2, with TRBD1 matching 7 bases. Per the germline V gene, CDR1 is SGHTA and CDR2 is FQGTGA. V lost 5 bases and J lost 6; bases outside the gene matches: 3. The CDR3 extends over 13 amino acids. The CDR3 DNA is TGTGCCAGCAGCCCGGACAGGTCCGGGGAGCTGTTTTTT. Translated, it gives CASSPDRSGELFF. The full variable domain, with the rest looked up from reference TRBV7-3 and TRBJ2-2, is GAGVSQTPSNKVTEKGKYVELRCDPISGHTALYWYRQSLGQGPEFLIYFQGTGAADDSGLPNDRFFAVRPEGSVSTLKIQRTERGDSAVYLCASSPDRSGELFFGEGSRLTVL.

This CDR3 is CASSFSAGAATDTQYF. CDR3 DNA sequence: TGTGCCAGCAGCTTTAGCGCGGGGGCAGCAACAGATACGCAGTATTTT. The chain employs TRBV11-1 and TRBJ2-3, with D maybe TRBD2 (7 bases). The CDR3 runs 16 residues. Trimming shortened V by 3 bases and J by 3 bases, and 16 bases separated the two germline ends. Germline assignment: CDR1 SGHAT and CDR2 FQDESV (reference sequence).